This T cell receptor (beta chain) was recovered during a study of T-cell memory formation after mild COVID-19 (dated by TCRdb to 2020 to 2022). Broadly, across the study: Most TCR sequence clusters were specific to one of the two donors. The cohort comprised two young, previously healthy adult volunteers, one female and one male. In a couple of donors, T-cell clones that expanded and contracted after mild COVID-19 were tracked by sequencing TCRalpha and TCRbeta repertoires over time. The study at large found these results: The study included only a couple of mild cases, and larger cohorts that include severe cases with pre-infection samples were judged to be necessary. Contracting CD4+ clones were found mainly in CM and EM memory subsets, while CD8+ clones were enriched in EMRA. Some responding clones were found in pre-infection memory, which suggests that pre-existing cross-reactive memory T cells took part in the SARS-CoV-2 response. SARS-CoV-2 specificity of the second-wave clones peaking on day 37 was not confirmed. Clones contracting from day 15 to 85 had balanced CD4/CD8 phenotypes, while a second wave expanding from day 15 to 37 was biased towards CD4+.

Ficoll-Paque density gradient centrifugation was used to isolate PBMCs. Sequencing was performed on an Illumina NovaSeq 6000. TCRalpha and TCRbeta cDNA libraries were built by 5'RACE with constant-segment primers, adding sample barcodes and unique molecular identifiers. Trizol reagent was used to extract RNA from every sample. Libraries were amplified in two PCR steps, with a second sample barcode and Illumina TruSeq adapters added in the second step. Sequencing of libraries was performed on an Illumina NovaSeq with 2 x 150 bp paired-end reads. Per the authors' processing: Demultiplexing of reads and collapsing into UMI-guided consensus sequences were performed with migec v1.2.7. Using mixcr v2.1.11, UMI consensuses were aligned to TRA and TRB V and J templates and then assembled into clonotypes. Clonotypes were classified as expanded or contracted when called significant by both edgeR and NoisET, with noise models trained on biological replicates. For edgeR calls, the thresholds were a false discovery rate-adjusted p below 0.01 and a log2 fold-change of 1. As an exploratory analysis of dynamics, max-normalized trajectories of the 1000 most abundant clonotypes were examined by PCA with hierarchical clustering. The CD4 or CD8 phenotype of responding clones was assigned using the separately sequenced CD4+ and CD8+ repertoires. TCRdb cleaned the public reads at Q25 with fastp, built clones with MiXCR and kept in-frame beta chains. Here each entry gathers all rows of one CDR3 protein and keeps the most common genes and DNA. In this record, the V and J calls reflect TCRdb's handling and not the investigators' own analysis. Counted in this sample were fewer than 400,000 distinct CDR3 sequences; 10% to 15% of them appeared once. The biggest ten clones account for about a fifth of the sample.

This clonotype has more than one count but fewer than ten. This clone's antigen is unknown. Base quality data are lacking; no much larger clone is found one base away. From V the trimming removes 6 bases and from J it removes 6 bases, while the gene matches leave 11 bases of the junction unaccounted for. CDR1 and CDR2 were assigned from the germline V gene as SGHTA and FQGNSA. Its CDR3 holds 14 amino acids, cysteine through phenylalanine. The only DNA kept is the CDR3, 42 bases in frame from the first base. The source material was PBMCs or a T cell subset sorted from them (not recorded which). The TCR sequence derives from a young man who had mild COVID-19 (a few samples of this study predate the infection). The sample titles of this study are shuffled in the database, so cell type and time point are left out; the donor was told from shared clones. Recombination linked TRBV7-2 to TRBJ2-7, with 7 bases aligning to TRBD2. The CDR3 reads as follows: CASRRGGVTGEQYF. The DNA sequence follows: TGTGCCAGCAGACGCGGGGGTGTAACGGGCGAGCAGTACTTC.